This is a list of T cell receptor beta chains from one sample in a study of T cells in Graves' hyperthyroidism and ophthalmopathy. Using its own MiXCR run on the multiplex PCR reads, TCRdb lists one record per CDR3 protein. The sample has 400,000 to 500,000 distinct CDR3 sequences, approximately 15% seen once; the top ten hold approximately 13%. The sequenced sample consisted of blood. Receptors originate from a man aged 18 to 30 with Graves' ophthalmopathy. CDR3s include the opening cysteine and the closing phenylalanine or tryptophan. Each record gives: V gene, J gene, clone size, D gene, CDR3 DNA, CDR3 protein. D genes are given only for firm matches. Not all rows give a size; the values are once, few, many and, for expanded clones, a class.

>TRBV10-3|TRBJ1-1|many|.
TGTGCCATCAGTGGGCCGACAGGATGGACTGAAGCTTTCTTT
CAISGPTGWTEAFF
>TRBV2|TRBJ2-2|many|.
TGTGCCAGCACCGGGGGAGTCAGGACCGGGGAGCTGTTTTTT
CASTGGVRTGELFF
>TRBV7-9|TRBJ1-1|.|TRBD1
TGTGCCAGCAGCTTATCAGGGGGGCTGAACACTGGAGCTTTCTTT
CASSLSGGLNTGAFF
>TRBV6-1|TRBJ1-1|few|.
TGTGCCAGCAGCCCGGGCTGGGGGGCTGAAGCTTTCTTT
CASSPGWGAEAFF
>TRBV2|TRBJ1-1|many|.
TGTGCCAGCAGACCGACGGTAATTAACACTGAAGCTTTCTTT
CASRPTVINTEAFF
>TRBV11-3|TRBJ2-3|many|TRBD2
TGTGCCAGCAGCTTAGATCTAGCTAGCGGGAGCACAGATACGCAGTATTTT
CASSLDLASGSTDTQYF
>TRBV14|TRBJ1-4|few|.
TGTGCCAGCAGCCAAGATCTGGCGACACCTAATGAAAAACTGTTTTTT
CASSQDLATPNEKLFF
>TRBV11-3|TRBJ2-2|many|.
TGTGCCAGCAGTAATCCTGGGACCGGGGAGCTGTTTTTT
CASSNPGTGELFF
>TRBV20-1|TRBJ2-7|.|.
TGCAGTGCTAGATCGATCCTCTACGAGCAGTACTTC
CSARSILYEQYF
>TRBV4-1|TRBJ2-1|few|TRBD2
TGCGCCAGCAGCCTTAATAGCGGGAGTTTATACAATGAGCAGTTCTTC
CASSLNSGSLYNEQFF
>TRBV11-3|TRBJ1-1|many|TRBD1
TGTGCCAGCAGCTTACTTGGGACAGGGGCTGAAGCTTTCTTT
CASSLLGTGAEAFF
>TRBV5-5|TRBJ2-7|many|.
TGTGCCAGCAGCTTGGTAATAGGGCATACTAGCTCCTACGAGCAGTACTTC
CASSLVIGHTSSYEQYF
>TRBV7-3|TRBJ2-5|few|.
TGTGCCAGCAGCCCGGGACATTCCCAAGAGACCCAGTACTTC
CASSPGHSQETQYF
>TRBV2|TRBJ1-1|many|TRBD1
TGTGCCAGCAGACTATACAGGGGCGCTGAAGCTTTCTTT
CASRLYRGAEAFF
>TRBV5-1|TRBJ2-7|many|.
TGCGCCAGCAGCTTGGGGCAGGGGACACCCTACGAGCAGTACTTC
CASSLGQGTPYEQYF
>TRBV7-3|TRBJ2-1|few|TRBD2
TGTGCCAGCAGCTTAGGCGGGAGTCGGTCGGGTGAGCAGTTCTTC
CASSLGGSRSGEQFF
>TRBV10-1|TRBJ2-7|.|TRBD1
TGCGCCAGCAGTTCCTCGGGACAGGTCTTCTACGAGCAGTACTTC
CASSSSGQVFYEQYF
>TRBV7-9|TRBJ2-7|many|.
TGTGCCAGCAGCTTATCCGTCCACGAGCAGTACTTC
CASSLSVHEQYF
>TRBV11-3|TRBJ2-3|many|.
TGTGCCAGCAGCTTTTCAGGGGGGAGCACAGATACGCAGTATTTT
CASSFSGGSTDTQYF
>TRBV6-4|TRBJ1-3|.|.
TGTGCCAGCAGTGACCTGGGCGACTCTGGAAACACCATATATTTT
CASSDLGDSGNTIYF
>TRBV30|TRBJ1-2|.|.
TGTGCCTGGAGAGATTCGGCACGGCTAGTTTATGGCTACACCTTC
CAWRDSARLVYGYTF
>TRBV9|TRBJ2-3|many|TRBD2
TGTGCCAGCAGCGAGCACGGGCGGGGGGCCGTTCAGGATACGCAGTATTTT
CASSEHGRGAVQDTQYF
>TRBV14|TRBJ2-1|.|TRBD2
TGTGCCAGCAGCCAAGAGAGGCTAGCGGAGTACAATGAGCAGTTCTTC
CASSQERLAEYNEQFF
>TRBV20-1|TRBJ2-1|many|.
TGCAGTGCCAAGGGGACCCCGGTCTACAATGAGCAGTTCTTC
CSAKGTPVYNEQFF
>TRBV6-1|TRBJ2-3|few|.
TGTGCCAGCAGTCTACTTGCGGGGGATACGCAGTATTTT
CASSLLAGDTQYF
>TRBV2|TRBJ2-3|many|.
TGTGCCAGCATGACCGCGGGACTGACCACAGATACGCAGTATTTT
CASMTAGLTTDTQYF
>TRBV27|TRBJ1-2|many|.
TGTGCCAGCAGGCCAGTTTCCAACTATGGCTACACCTTC
CASRPVSNYGYTF
>TRBV19|TRBJ1-5|.|.
TGTGCCAGTAAAGAGAGGGGCAGGGAAGCGCCTAATCAGCCCCAGCATTTT
CASKERGREAPNQPQHF
>TRBV4-1|TRBJ2-5|few|TRBD1
TGCGCCAGCAGCCGTCGGACAGGGGAAGAGACCCAGTACTTC
CASSRRTGEETQYF
>TRBV20-1|TRBJ2-1|.|TRBD2
TGCAGTGCTGGGGTACATAGCGGGGCGATTAACAATGAGCAGTTCTTC
CSAGVHSGAINNEQFF
>TRBV2|TRBJ2-5|.|TRBD1
TGTGCCAGCACCGGGACAGAAGAGACCCAGTACTTC
CASTGTEETQYF
>TRBV4-1|TRBJ1-3|few|.
TGCGCCAGCAGCCAAGATTCTGGAAACACCATATATTTT
CASSQDSGNTIYF
>TRBV11-2|TRBJ2-6|many|.
TGTGCCAGCAGCACCATCGGCGGGCCCCAGGTCCTGACTTTC
CASSTIGGPQVLTF
>TRBV3-1|TRBJ2-5|many|TRBD2
TGTGCCAGCGGACTAGGCGGGAGGGAGACCCAGTACTTC
CASGLGGRETQYF
>TRBV13|TRBJ2-7|many|.
TGTGCCAGCAGCTCAGACAGCCTACCCTCCTACGAGCAGTACTTC
CASSSDSLPSYEQYF
>TRBV11-2|TRBJ2-3|many|.
TGTGCCAGCAGCCCACGGTTAGGGAGCGCAGATACGCAGTATTTT
CASSPRLGSADTQYF
>TRBV5-8|TRBJ2-5|.|.
TGTGCCAGCATCTACTACCAGACCCAGTACTTC
CASIYYQTQYF
>TRBV12-5|TRBJ1-1|few|.
TGTGCTAGTGAGCCGGGGCTCGGTATTGAAGCTTTCTTT
CASEPGLGIEAFF
>TRBV19|TRBJ2-2|few|TRBD2
TGTGCCAGTAGTGATGTAGCGGGGAAAACCGGGGAGCTGTTTTTT
CASSDVAGKTGELFF
>TRBV27|TRBJ2-1|many|.
TGTGCCAGCAGTTTGGGGATTGGGGGTAAGGAGCAGTTCTTC
CASSLGIGGKEQFF
>TRBV19|TRBJ2-3|.|.
TGTGCCAGTAGAACCGAAGAACTCGATACGCAGTATTTT
CASRTEELDTQYF
>TRBV20-1|TRBJ2-7|many|TRBD2
TGCAGTGCACTGACTAGCGGGAGAGAGGGGGTGAAGACCTACGAGCAGTACTTC
CSALTSGREGVKTYEQYF
>TRBV4-2|TRBJ2-1|few|TRBD1
TGTGCCAGCAGCCAAGAGGGGGGACAGGGGCCCTACAATGAGCAGTTCTTC
CASSQEGGQGPYNEQFF
>TRBV6-1|TRBJ2-1|many|.
TGTGCCAGCAGTTATCATCCTGTTTTGATGGATGAGCAGTTCTTC
CASSYHPVLMDEQFF
>TRBV3-1|TRBJ2-7|many|.
TGTGCCAGCAGCCAGGGGGGTGGAAGACTCGAGCAGTACTTC
CASSQGGGRLEQYF
>TRBV10-3|TRBJ2-5|few|.
TGTGCCATCAGTGAGTCGACGGGTTACCAAGAGACCCAGTACTTC
CAISESTGYQETQYF